This TCR beta chain is from a study of cytomegalovirus exposure and HLA in healthy donors. Profiled with immunoSEQ multiplex PCR; TCRdb holds only in-frame clones, not every one. The table lists almost 75,000 clones, about 82% of them singletons. The CDR3 has 15 residues. Germline CDR1 SGDLS, CDR2 YYNGEE. Trimming at V came to 4 bases and at J to 5 bases, leaving 8 bases not matched to a gene. This TCR came from a man aged 25-40 years in good health and CMV-seronegative. The sequenced sample consisted of PBMCs. The V gene is TRBV9, the J gene TRBJ1-4; 7 positions match TRBD1. The CDR3 protein is CASSFGQDENEKLFF. The CDR3 DNA is TGTGCCAGCAGCTTCGGACAGGACGAGAATGAAAAACTGTTTTTT.